This paragraph reports one TCR beta chain. Its target is not known. The entry originates in a study of cytomegalovirus exposure and HLA in healthy donors. Study results and limitations: Using a false discovery rate of 0.05, a later analysis showed that fewer than 20,000 TCR beta sequences were associated with HLA alleles.

Trimming removed 6 bases from V and 3 bases from J; junction bases left unmatched: 7. This CDR3 has 14 residues. Germline CDR1 and CDR2: MNHEY and SVGAGI. In the PCR, 60 Vbeta and 13 Jbeta primers were used. Method: immunoSEQ multiplex PCR; TCRdb's copy keeps in-frame clones and lacks some. This sample has roughly 100,000 clones, with about 81% found just once. The source material was PBMCs. This chain connects TRBV6-5 to TRBJ2-7; 8 bases line up with TRBD1. The clonotype was recovered from a male donor in good health and CMV-seropositive. CDR3 protein: CASRPDRGVYEQYF. The CDR3 DNA reads TGTGCCAGCAGACCCGACAGGGGTGTCTACGAGCAGTACTTC.